The source of this T cell receptor (beta chain) is a study of blood T cell repertoires in COVID-19. About the research overall: Italy, Spain and the United States were the sources of the convalescent and acute COVID-19 samples.

Assay: immunoSEQ multiplex PCR; the TCRdb copy retains only in-frame clones and omits some. The table lists about 190,000 clones, 80% of them singletons. This TCR derives from a man in his sixties with acute or convalescent COVID-19. Sequencing input: peripheral blood.

CDR3 residues: CASSYVARGGYTF. In nucleotides, the CDR3 is TGTGCCAGCAGTTACGTGGCCCGCGGGGGCTACACCTTC. The chain carries TRBV6-5 and TRBJ1-2; D is uncertain. Germline V lookup: CDR1 MNHEY, CDR2 SVGAGI. V was shortened by 2 bases and J by 8 bases, with 12 bases between the two germline ends. The CDR3 totals 13 residues.